These 32 T cell receptor beta chains share one sample of origin, sequenced in a study of CD8 T cells in Susac syndrome. RNA totalling roughly 0.5 to 1 ug underwent reverse transcription with random hexamers. TCRdb re-analysed the immunoSEQ multiplex PCR reads in MiXCR, keeping a single row per CDR3 protein. In the table there are approximately 160,000 distinct CDR3 sequences, about 96% of which are singletons. Sequenced material: CD4+ T cells from PBMCs. Receptor source: a human donor with Susac syndrome.

V and J are TRBV29-1 and TRBJ2-2; D may be TRBD1 (5 bases). The CDR3 spans 14 residues. Germline V lookup: CDR1 SQVTM, CDR2 ANQGSEA. V was trimmed by 4 bases and J by 2 bases, leaving 11 bases between them. The CDR3 sequence is CSVGVGVNTGELFF. CDR3 DNA: TGCAGCGTTGGGGTAGGGGTAAACACCGGGGAGCTGTTTTTT.

The genes are TRBV11-2 and TRBJ2-1; weak D call: TRBD2 (6 bases). Germline CDR1 and CDR2: SGHAT and FQNNGV. CDR3 length: 11 amino acids. Trimming removed 3 bases from V and 9 bases from J, with 6 bases in between. CDR3 residues: CASSLRGEQFF. CDR3 in DNA: TGTGCCAGCAGCTTGCGGGGTGAGCAGTTCTTC.

The chain is built from TRBV15 and TRBJ1-6; TRBD1 might be the D (5 bases). Germline V lookup: CDR1 LNHNV, CDR2 YYDKDF (reference sequence). The CDR3 has 16 residues. With 1 base removed from V and 10 bases from J, the gap between germline ends came to 17 bases. CDR3 loop: CATSRVRPTRDSPLHF. CDR3 nucleotides: TGTGCCACCAGCAGAGTTCGTCCTACTAGGGACTCACCCCTCCACTTT.

The rearrangement links TRBV10-3 to TRBJ2-3; TRBD2 matches 8 bases. V shed 4 bases and J 5 bases; nucleotides not matched to a gene: 5. The CDR3 consists of 14 residues. Germline assignment: CDR1 ENHRY and CDR2 SYGVKD. The CDR3 region has the DNA TGTGCCATCAGTGTCGGGGGGGGCGGAGATACGCAGTATTTT. It codes for CAISVGGGGDTQYF.

The V call is TRBV2, the J call TRBJ1-5; D unclear. There are 13 residues in the CDR3. Germline V gene data show CDR1 as SNHLY and CDR2 as FYNNEI. Trimming removed 7 bases from V and 7 bases from J, with 14 bases in between. Written as DNA, the CDR3 is TGTGCCAGCAAGTACCGCCCGGGACAGCCCCAGCATTTT. It encodes CASKYRPGQPQHF.

This chain uses TRBV5-4 with TRBJ2-3; tentative D call: TRBD1 (6 bases). The V end was cut by 0 bases, the J end by 4 bases, with 12 bases between. The CDR3 is 15 amino acids. Germline V gene sequence: CDR1 SGHNT, CDR2 YYREEE (reference sequence). CDR3 region: CASSLGWQGSDTQYF. The CDR3 nucleotides are TGTGCCAGCAGCTTGGGGTGGCAGGGGTCAGATACGCAGTATTTT.

The CDR3 DNA is TGTGCCAGCTCACCGCGTCAGATTTGGGAGGACACTGAAGCTTTCTTT. Protein sequence: CASSPRQIWEDTEAFF. The chain recombines TRBV18 with TRBJ1-1, with D hard to call. This CDR3 is 16 amino acids long. Trimming pared 3 bases from V and 3 bases from J, leaving 17 bases between. The V gene's germline CDR1 is KGHSH and CDR2 LQKENI.

This sequence joins TRBV20-1 and TRBJ2-5; weak D call: TRBD2 (5 bases). This CDR3 contains 14 residues. The germline gives CDR1 DFQATT, CDR2 SNEGSKA (reference sequence). V was trimmed by 3 bases and J by 5 bases, leaving 16 bases between them. CDR3 sequence: CSASMGVTTETQYF. The CDR3 DNA is TGCAGTGCTAGTATGGGAGTCACCACGGAGACCCAGTACTTC.

This clonotype was recorded a few times. The chain combines TRBV5-1 with TRBJ2-6; possible D gene TRBD1, 6 bases. V lost 4 bases and J lost 12, with 17 bases in between. The length of the CDR3 is 14 residues. In germline, CDR1 is SGHRS, CDR2 YFSETQ. The DNA of the CDR3 is TGCGCCAGCAGCCCAGGACAGCCCCAAAGCGTCCTGACTTTC. Translation gives CASSPGQPQSVLTF. Drawing the rest from reference TRBV5-1 and TRBJ2-6, the complete variable domain is KAGVTQTPRYLIKTRGQQVTLSCSPISGHRSVSWYQQTPGQGLQFLFEYFSETQRNKGNFPGRFSGRQFSNSRSEMNVSTLELGDSALYLCASSPGQPQSVLTFGAGSRLTVL.

The V and J genes are TRBV21-1 and TRBJ1-1. TRBV21-1 is a documented pseudogene. This CDR3 has 10 amino acids. The CDR3 nucleotides are TGTGCCAGCAGCAGGGGTGAAGCTTTCTTT. It translates to CASSRGEAFF.

The table lists this clonotype with a count of one. This rearrangement joins TRBV4-2 to TRBJ2-2, with TRBD2 matching over 8 bases. V was pared by 2 bases and J by 5 bases, with 10 bases of the junction left unmatched. In germline, CDR1 is LGHNA, CDR2 YNFKEQ. This CDR3 has 17 amino acids. In DNA form, the CDR3 reads TGTGCCAGCAGCCAACGAACGGGGGGGCCTGGGACCGGGGAGCTGTTTTTT. Translated, it gives CASSQRTGGPGTGELFF.

This chain joins TRBV11-2 and TRBJ2-7; D might be TRBD1 (6 bases). The CDR3 loop spans 14 amino acids. Between the trimmed V and J ends, which lost 5 bases and 7 bases, there was a span of 18 bases. CDR1 is SGHAT, CDR2 FQNNGV, per germline. Here the CDR3 DNA reads TGTGCCAGCAGCGTACAGGGATCTGAGGGGGAGCAGTACGTC. Its protein is CASSVQGSEGEQYV.

The V and J genes are TRBV5-6 and TRBJ1-2, with D uncertain. Germline CDR1 SGHDT, CDR2 YYEEEE. Trimming took off 0 bases at V and 0 bases at J, with 3 bases between the two ends. The CDR3 contains 13 residues. The CDR3 sequence: CASSLAANYGYTF. The DNA for the CDR3 is TGTGCCAGCAGCTTGGCAGCTAACTATGGCTACACCTTC. Together with reference TRBV5-6 and TRBJ1-2, the CDR3 gives the full variable domain: DAGVTQSPTHLIKTRGQQVTLRCSPKSGHDTVSWYQQALGQGPQFIFQYYEEEERQRGNFPDRFSGHQFPNYSSELNVNALLLGDSALYLCASSLAANYGYTFGSGTRLTVV.

This chain links TRBV27 with TRBJ2-2, with 8 bases matching TRBD1. The CDR3 consists of 17 residues. The junction had 8 bases not matched to a gene; V was cut back by 5 bases and J by 0 bases. Germline V lookup: CDR1 MNHEY, CDR2 SMNVEV (reference sequence). CDR3 loop: CASSPYADRANTGELFF. The DNA of the CDR3 is TGTGCCAGCAGTCCGTACGCGGACAGGGCGAACACCGGGGAGCTGTTTTTT.

The chain joins TRBV15 to TRBJ2-1; a possible D gene is TRBD2 (5 bases). The CDR3 consists of 14 residues. V lost 0 bases and J lost 10, with 13 bases in between. Germline-derived CDR1 and CDR2 are LNHNV and YYDKDF (reference sequence). Here the CDR3 reads CATSRDLGREEQFF. As DNA, the CDR3 is TGTGCCACCAGCAGAGATCTCGGTAGGGAGGAGCAGTTCTTC.

This sequence joins TRBV3-1 and TRBJ2-2, with unresolved D. Looked up from germline, CDR1 is LGHDT and CDR2 is YNNKEL (reference sequence). Trimming removed 7 bases at V and 3 bases at J, with 9 bases between. There are 13 residues in the CDR3. In DNA, the CDR3 is TGTGCCAGCACTCAGCTACACACCGGGGAGCTGTTTTTT. As protein: CASTQLHTGELFF.

The chain carries TRBV7-8 and TRBJ2-5; 10 bases map to TRBD1. Losses at the gene ends were 3 bases for V and 8 bases for J; bases not matched to a gene: 6. The CDR3 is 14 residues long. The V gene's germline CDR1 is SGHVS and CDR2 FQNEAQ. In DNA form, the CDR3 reads TGTGCCAGCAGCTTTAGGACAGGGGGGAACACCCAGTACTTC. As protein: CASSFRTGGNTQYF.

Notes on this clonotype: The junction departs from germline at one end; a sequencing error may be responsible. The chain links TRBV9 to TRBJ1-1; TRBD1 is a possible D gene (5 bases). The germline gives CDR1 SGDLS, CDR2 YYNGEE. The CDR3 length is 17 residues. The CDR3 protein is CASSVDPPGGIYTEAFF. In DNA form, the CDR3 reads TGTGCCAGCAGCGTAGATCCCCCGGGGGGGATCTACACTGAAGCCTTCTTT.

The V gene is TRBV19, the J gene TRBJ1-5; D unclear. The CDR3 loop spans 15 amino acids. Germline assignment: CDR1 LNHDA and CDR2 SQIVND (reference sequence). V was cut by 4 bases and J by 1 base, with 11 bases left in between. CDR3 sequence reads: CASSTNRQSNQPQHF. CDR3 nucleotide sequence: TGTGCCAGTAGTACCAACAGACAAAGCAATCAGCCCCAGCATTTT.

The CDR3 loop is CSAGESNQPQHF. The CDR3 DNA is TGCAGTGCGGGGGAAAGCAATCAGCCCCAGCATTTT. The V gene is TRBV20-1, the J gene TRBJ1-5; possibly TRBD1 for D (5 bases). CDR3 length: 12 residues. Germline loops: CDR1 DFQATT, CDR2 SNEGSKA (reference sequence). Trimming left V 6 bases short and J 1 base short, with 7 bases between.

The chain couples TRBV2 to TRBJ1-1; no definite D call. Germline assignment: CDR1 SNHLY and CDR2 FYNNEI. The CDR3 is 13 amino acids. V gave up 7 bases and J gave up 1 base, with 10 bases separating them. CDR3 in DNA: TGTGCCAGCATTCTGACAAGGAACACTGAAGCTTTCTTT. Amino acid sequence: CASILTRNTEAFF.

The rearrangement uses TRBV30 and TRBJ2-6; D not resolved. The germline V and J ends were trimmed by 4 bases and 0 bases, with 4 bases remaining between them. From germline, CDR1 is GTSNPN and CDR2 SVGIG (reference sequence). This CDR3 is built from 13 residues. The CDR3 reads CAWMTSGANVLTF. CDR3 nucleotide sequence: TGTGCCTGGATGACCTCTGGGGCCAACGTCCTGACTTTC. Using reference TRBV30 and TRBJ2-6 for the parts outside the CDR3, the full variable domain is SQTIHQWPATLVQPVGSPLSLECTVEGTSNPNLYWYRQAAGRGLQLLFYSVGIGQISSEVPQNLSASRPQDRQFILSSKKLLLSDSGFYLCAWMTSGANVLTFGAGSRLTVL.

The chain combines TRBV18 with TRBJ1-1; tentatively, D is TRBD1 (5 bases). Trimming removed 8 bases from V and 2 bases from J, with 12 bases in between. The CDR3 is 13 residues long. From germline, CDR1 is KGHSH and CDR2 LQKENI. The CDR3 DNA reads as TGTGCCAGCCGTGTGGGGGGAAACACTGAAGCTTTCTTT. The encoded protein is CASRVGGNTEAFF.

This chain joins TRBV3-1 and TRBJ2-4; D unresolved. Trimming removed 2 bases from V and 5 bases from J, with 16 bases in between. This CDR3 contains 16 residues. Per germline, CDR1 LGHDT and CDR2 YNNKEL (reference sequence). DNA for the CDR3: TGTGCCAGCAGCCAATGGAGCCCGGAAAGGGAAAACATTCAGTACTTC. Amino acids: CASSQWSPERENIQYF.

The V and J genes are TRBV11-2 and TRBJ1-2, with TRBD1 identical over 9 bases. This CDR3 comprises 14 residues. CDR1 SGHAT and CDR2 FQNNGV come from the germline V gene. Trimming removed 5 bases from V and 6 bases from J; junction bases left unmatched: 7. The CDR3 nucleotides read TGTGCCAGCAGCCGACGGACAGGGGACGATGGCTACACCTTC. This translates into CASSRRTGDDGYTF.

V is TRBV24-1 and J is TRBJ1-2; TRBD1 matches 8 bases. V lost 5 bases and J lost 8; bases outside the gene matches: 12. CDR3 length equals 15 residues. Per the germline V gene, CDR1 is KGHDR and CDR2 is SFDVKD. CDR3 in amino acids: CATSGGMTGASGYTF. The CDR3 DNA reads TGTGCCACCAGTGGTGGGATGACAGGGGCGAGCGGCTACACCTTC.

This clonotype has a single count. The chain combines TRBV20-1 with TRBJ2-7; D gene uncertain. CDR1 and CDR2 from the germline V gene are DFQATT and SNEGSKA (reference sequence). The CDR3 contains 12 residues. V lost 5 bases, J lost 2 bases, and 10 bases lay in between. CDR3 DNA sequence: TGCAGTGCTGACGGACCGACCTACGAGCAGTACGTC. Translated, it gives CSADGPTYEQYV.

V is TRBV20-1 and J is TRBJ2-5, with D possibly matching TRBD1 (6 bases). There are 12 residues in the CDR3. Trimming cost V 8 bases and J 5 bases, with 15 bases left between them. Germline V gene data show CDR1 as DFQATT and CDR2 as SNEGSKA (reference sequence). Here the CDR3 DNA reads TGCAGTACTATAGGGGGTGCCGAGACCCAGTACTTC. Translating gives CSTIGGAETQYF.

V usage is TRBV20-1 and J usage is TRBJ2-1; 8 bases match TRBD1. The CDR3 totals 16 residues. Germline CDR1 is DFQATT and CDR2 is SNEGSKA (reference sequence). V gave up 1 base and J gave up 6 bases; unmatched junction bases: 11. DNA of the CDR3: TGCAGTGCTAGAGGTAGGACAGGGCCAGGTTCCAATGAGCAGTTCTTC. As protein: CSARGRTGPGSNEQFF.

The chain carries TRBV20-1 and TRBJ2-3; 8 positions agree with TRBD2. V shed 4 bases, J shed 5 bases, and the junction held 11 bases outside the gene matches. Germline lookup yields CDR1 DFQATT and CDR2 SNEGSKA (reference sequence). The CDR3 loop spans 15 amino acids. In DNA, the CDR3 is TGCAGTGCTACCCGGACTAGCACGGGTGGAGATACGCAGTATTTT. Translated, it gives CSATRTSTGGDTQYF.

The chain combines TRBV20-1 with TRBJ2-1; 9 bases fit TRBD2. The germline CDR1 and CDR2 sequences are DFQATT and SNEGSKA (reference sequence). The V segment lost 4 bases and the J segment 6 bases; nucleotides outside the gene matches: 10. The length of the CDR3 is 15 residues. As DNA, the CDR3 is TGCAGTGCTACATCCGGGACTAGCCCAGGCAATGAGCAGTTCTTC. It encodes CSATSGTSPGNEQFF.

The CDR3 region has the DNA TGTGCCTGGATGGGCGGGGGGAAAGAGACCCAGTACTTC. Translating gives CAWMGGGKETQYF. V is TRBV30 and J is TRBJ2-5; 8 bases are shared with TRBD2. The CDR3 is 13 residues long. V lost 4 bases, J lost 3 bases, and 4 bases stayed unmatched. Germline CDR1 reads GTSNPN; CDR2 reads SVGIG (reference sequence).